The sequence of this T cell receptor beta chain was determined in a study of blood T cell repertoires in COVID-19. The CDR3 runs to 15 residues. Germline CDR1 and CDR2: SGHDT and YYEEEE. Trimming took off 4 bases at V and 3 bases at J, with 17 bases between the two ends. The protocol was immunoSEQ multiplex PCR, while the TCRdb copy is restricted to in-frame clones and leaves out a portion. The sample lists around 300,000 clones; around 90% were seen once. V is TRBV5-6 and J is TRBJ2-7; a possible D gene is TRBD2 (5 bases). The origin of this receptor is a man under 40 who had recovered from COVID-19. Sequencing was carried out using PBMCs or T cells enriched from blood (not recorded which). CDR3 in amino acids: CASSPRGLSFYEQYF. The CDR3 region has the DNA TGTGCCAGCAGCCCCCGAGGGCTCTCCTTCTACGAGCAGTACTTC.